This TCR beta chain was sequenced for a study of CD8 T cells in ankylosing spondylitis. Study-wide results and caveats: What appeared characteristic of ankylosing spondylitis blood was a TCR beta motif of fewer than ten highly homologous variants.

TCRdb recomputed calls from the 5' RACE reads with MiXCR, one row per CDR3 protein. This table has 380,000 or so distinct CDR3 sequences, 20% appearing once. Details on this clonotype: Its antigen is unknown.

This clonotype was obtained from a male donor with ankylosing spondylitis or in good health (not recorded which). Input material: blood, either unsorted or a sorted T cell fraction (not recorded which).

The CDR3 DNA is TGTGCCAGCAGCGCCTTAGCGGGGGGGCCCAGGAATGAGCAGTTCTTC. This encodes CASSALAGGPRNEQFF. The chain employs TRBV9 and TRBJ2-1; 11 positions match TRBD2. Per germline, CDR1 SGDLS and CDR2 YYNGEE. The ends lost 3 bases at V and 7 bases at J; junction bases unmatched: 9. The CDR3 has 16 residues.